This T cell receptor beta chain was identified in a study of T-cell memory formation after mild COVID-19. This clonotype came up a few times. TCRdb re-derived calls from the 5' RACE reads in MiXCR, one entry per CDR3 protein. The repertoire holds a few hundred thousand distinct CDR3 sequences, with about 15% as singletons. The sequence came from a man between 18 and 29 years old who had mild COVID-19 (a few samples of this study predate the infection). Cell type and time point are not known. Sequencing used PBMCs or a T cell subset sorted from them (not recorded which).

CDR3 in DNA: TGCAGCGCACAGGGGATAGCCAAAAACATTCAGTACTTC. Protein: CSAQGIAKNIQYF. The chain joins TRBV20-1 to TRBJ2-4; TRBD1 agrees at 7 bases. Germline V gives CDR1 DFQATT, CDR2 SNEGSKA (reference sequence). The length of the CDR3 is 13 residues.